This T cell receptor (beta chain) was documented in a study of T cells in localized non-small cell lung cancer. Study-wide points: Higher T cell density in the blood was associated with longer overall survival, whereas higher adjacent-lung clonality associated with shorter survival.

Repertoires were generated with immunoSEQ multiplex PCR, while TCRdb's copy carries only in-frame clones and drops some. The repertoire holds more than 40,000 clones, with roughly nine tenths as singletons. About this clone: Its antigen is not identified.

The CDR3 length is 13 residues. Germline lookup yields CDR1 SQVTM and CDR2 ANQGSEA. Trimming cost V 4 bases and J 3 bases, with 10 bases left between them. The input for sequencing was PBMCs, taken before any cancer treatment. The chain employs TRBV29-1 and TRBJ2-1; the D call may be TRBD1 or TRBD2 (6 bases each). The sequence came from a man aged 40 to 70 with stage II lung adenocarcinoma. The CDR3 loop is CSVVGGHYNEQFF. The CDR3 DNA reads TGCAGCGTTGTCGGGGGCCACTACAATGAGCAGTTCTTC.